The entry below describes one T cell receptor (beta chain). V lost 3 bases to trimming and J lost 7 bases, with 7 bases between them. CDR3 size: 12 residues. Germline V gene sequence: CDR1 MNHNS, CDR2 SASEGT. The data belong to a study of blood T cell repertoires in COVID-19. Study details: The United States, Italy and Spain were the sources of the acute and convalescent COVID-19 samples.

How the authors handled the data: Estimated nucleated cell counts came from reference gene primer amplification. This table comes from immunoSEQ multiplex PCR, and its TCRdb copy is limited to in-frame clones, with some not included. D and trimming come from the DNA, and the V and J calls and clone size come from that table. The repertoire holds 68,000 or so clones, with about 84% as singletons. The sequence was collected from a human donor in a cohort sampled during active COVID-19. Sequencing used peripheral blood. The V call is TRBV6-1, the J call TRBJ2-4; D remains ambiguous. The CDR3 loop reads CASSDELNIQYF. The CDR3 bases are TGTGCCAGCAGTGACGAGTTGAACATTCAGTACTTC.